This T cell receptor (beta chain) was identified in a study of response to subunit inactivated influenza vaccine. This clonotype was observed a few times. Its target is unknown. Via MiXCR, TCRdb re-called the RT-PCR reads, giving one row per CDR3 protein. The sample comprises about 520,000 distinct CDR3 sequences, approximately 6.9% of which are singletons, and around 13% rests with the top ten. Notes on the study in general: Researchers suggested that each seasonal influenza vaccination recruits few new T cells.

Trimming at V came to 3 bases and at J to 10 bases, leaving 6 bases not matched to a gene. The germline gives CDR1 DFQATT, CDR2 SNEGSKA (reference sequence). CDR3 length equals 13 residues. The source is a man aged 45 to 75 who received an inactivated influenza vaccine. The specimen was PBMCs from blood, collected around 25 months after vaccination. The J gene is TRBJ2-1, the V gene TRBV20-1, with 10 positions matching TRBD2. CDR3 coding DNA: TGCAGTGCTAGTACTAGCGGGGTCCCGGAGCAGTTCTTC. It codes for CSASTSGVPEQFF.